This TCR beta chain derives from a study of graft-versus-host responses after intestinal transplantation. Study-level background: Anti-thymocyte globulin induction was given to all recipients, followed by tacrolimus and steroids for 2 to 3 years. The study, taken as a whole, reports: Recipient marrow harbored GvH clones, some of which surfaced first in ileum or blood.

Details on this clone: Its antigen is not known.

The length of the CDR3 is 15 residues. With 3 bases removed from V and 4 bases from J, the gap between germline ends came to 15 bases. The germline V gene has CDR1 LGHNA and CDR2 YNFKEQ. Profiling relied on immunoSEQ multiplex PCR, and the TCRdb table lists in-frame clones only, not all of them. The table lists tens of thousands of clones, approximately 94% of them singletons, with more than 0.15% in the top ten. This TCR was recovered from a human donor who was the organ donor for an intestinal transplant. The chain employs TRBV4-2 and TRBJ2-5, with D possibly called TRBD1 or TRBD2 (5 bases each). Material: unstimulated CD4+ T cells sorted from spleen or lymph node cells, obtained before transplant. The CDR3 spells CASSHRPGRGETQYF. In nucleotides, the CDR3 is TGTGCCAGCAGCCACCGGCCGGGGCGTGGAGAGACCCAGTACTTC.